The 20 T cell receptor beta chains below all came from one sample that was sequenced in a study of blood T cell repertoires in COVID-19 (dated by TCRdb to 2020 to 2021). Libraries were built with the immunoSEQ multiplex PCR assay. TCRdb's version of the immuneACCESS table is confined to in-frame rearrangements and falls short of the full clone set. An unresolved V gene accounts for under half of the shortfall where checked; the remainder is of unknown origin. Present in this sample are some 160,000 clones, 75% to 85% of which were seen just once. Together, the top ten hold around 4% of the sample. The material sequenced was peripheral blood. The receptor set was obtained from a man between 60 and 75 years old with acute or convalescent COVID-19.

The CDR3, as DNA: TGTGCCAGCAGTCGCCCCAAACACCGGACAGGGGGCAACTATGGCTACACCTTC. This sequence encodes CASSRPKHRTGGNYGYTF. The chain links TRBV13 to TRBJ1-2; 11 nucleotides match TRBD1. V lost 6 bases, J lost 2 bases, and 14 bases stayed unmatched. This CDR3 contains 18 residues. Per germline, CDR1 PRHDT and CDR2 FYEKMQ (reference sequence).

The CDR3 bases are TGTGCCACCAGTGGCCCTAGCGAGAACGACGAGCAGTACTTC. This gives the protein CATSGPSENDEQYF. V usage is TRBV24-1 and J usage is TRBJ2-7; the D gene is possibly TRBD2 (6 bases). Germline V gene data show CDR1 as KGHDR and CDR2 as SFDVKD. The CDR3 totals 14 residues. Deletions cut 5 bases from V and 5 bases from J, with 15 bases between.

The rearrangement uses TRBV5-6 and TRBJ2-5; 7 bases are a match to TRBD1. The germline gives CDR1 SGHDT, CDR2 YYEEEE. The CDR3 sequence is 14 residues long. V gave up 4 bases and J gave up 2 bases; unmatched junction bases: 5. The CDR3 loop is CASSHGTEQETQYF. CDR3 bases: TGTGCCAGCAGCCACGGGACAGAACAAGAGACCCAGTACTTC.

The chain employs TRBV19 and TRBJ2-6; 7 bases fit TRBD1. V trimming: 4 bases; J trimming: 1 base; junction bases outside the gene matches: 10. Germline CDR1 is LNHDA and CDR2 is SQIVND (reference sequence). The CDR3 runs 18 residues. This CDR3 reads CASSTRTGSSSGANVLTF. DNA of the CDR3: TGTGCCAGTAGTACAAGGACAGGTTCCTCTTCTGGGGCCAACGTCCTGACTTTC.

The rearrangement joins TRBV15 to TRBJ2-5; no clear D gene. The CDR3 contains 13 residues. The V gene lost 5 bases and the J gene lost 2 bases, with 9 bases spanning the gap. Germline CDR1 LNHNV, CDR2 YYDKDF (reference sequence). CDR3 loop: CATSVRHQETQYF. In nucleotides, the CDR3 is TGTGCCACCAGCGTGCGGCATCAAGAGACCCAGTACTTC.

This clone has a handful of counts. V is TRBV29-1 and J is TRBJ2-7; perhaps TRBD1 as D (6 bases). The germline V and J ends were trimmed by 8 bases and 1 base, with 12 bases remaining between them. This CDR3 contains 12 residues. Germline lookup yields CDR1 SQVTM and CDR2 ANQGSEA. CDR3 loop: CSTRQDSYEQYF. The DNA for the CDR3 is TGCAGCACCAGACAGGATTCCTACGAGCAGTACTTC.

This CDR3 is CASSRTGSETQYF. CDR3 in DNA: TGCGCCAGCAGCAGGACAGGGTCGGAGACCCAGTACTTC. The chain combines TRBV5-1 with TRBJ2-5; 8 bases align to TRBD1. The CDR3 contains 13 residues. Germline V lookup: CDR1 SGHRS, CDR2 YFSETQ. V dropped 4 bases and J dropped 5; count of bases not matched to a gene: 4.

The chain couples TRBV28 to TRBJ1-3; D is undetermined. The V gene's germline CDR1 is MDHEN and CDR2 SYDVKM. The CDR3 is 13 amino acids. Trimming left V 6 bases short and J 0 bases short, with 6 bases between. CDR3 sequence (DNA): TGTGCCAGCAGCCGGGGCTCTGGAAACACCATATATTTT. Translation: CASSRGSGNTIYF.

This clone was seen more than once but under ten times. V usage is TRBV5-1 and J usage is TRBJ2-6; TRBD2 agrees at 7 bases. J gave up 2 bases and V 3 bases, and 5 bases lay outside the gene matches. CDR3 length: 16 amino acids. Germline V lookup: CDR1 SGHRS, CDR2 YFSETQ. The CDR3 DNA sequence: TGCGCCAGCAGCTCAAAGGCGGGGGCTGGGGCCAACGTCCTGACTTTC. As protein: CASSSKAGAGANVLTF.

V is TRBV3-1 (or the pseudogene TRBV3-2) and J is TRBJ2-7; TRBD1 aligns across 9 bases. V was pared by 4 bases and J by 1 base, with 8 bases of the junction left unmatched. The CDR3 covers 16 residues. Per germline, CDR1 LGHDT and CDR2 YNNKEL (reference sequence). The CDR3 sequence: CASSRSQGQGSYEQYF. DNA of the CDR3: TGTGCCAGCAGCCGATCCCAGGGACAGGGATCCTACGAGCAGTACTTC.

The chain employs TRBV18 and TRBJ2-3; 9 bases match TRBD1. This CDR3 contains 14 residues. CDR1 and CDR2 from the germline V gene are KGHSH and LQKENI. The V segment lost 6 bases and the J segment 7 bases; nucleotides outside the gene matches: 8. The CDR3 coding sequence is TGTGCCAGCTCGGATCGGGACAGGGCGTATACGCAGTATTTT. Amino acid sequence: CASSDRDRAYTQYF.

The gene calls are TRBV11-2 and TRBJ1-2, with D perhaps TRBD1 (5 bases). The germline CDR1 and CDR2 sequences are SGHAT and FQNNGV. The CDR3 extends over 16 amino acids. Trimming shortened V by 1 base and J by 2 bases, and 14 bases separated the two germline ends. The CDR3, as DNA: TGTGCCAGCAGCTTAGGGTCCACAGGTGTAAACTATGGCTACACCTTC. This encodes CASSLGSTGVNYGYTF.

The sample holds many counts of this clone. The rearrangement joins TRBV27 to TRBJ2-1; 13 bases match TRBD2. The germline gives CDR1 MNHEY, CDR2 SMNVEV (reference sequence). V lost 4 bases to trimming and J lost 7 bases; unmatched junction nucleotides: 7. The CDR3 length is 16 residues. CDR3 region: CASSSTSGRVRNEQFF. The DNA of the CDR3 is TGTGCCAGCAGTTCAACTAGCGGGAGGGTGAGGAATGAGCAGTTCTTC.

V usage is TRBV9 and J usage is TRBJ1-5; TRBD1 matches at 7 bases. The CDR3 is made up of 15 amino acids. V lost 3 bases to trimming and J lost 7 bases; unmatched junction nucleotides: 10. CDR1 is SGDLS, CDR2 YYNGEE, per germline. This CDR3 reads CASSASGGEDQPQHF. The CDR3 DNA reads TGTGCCAGCAGCGCATCAGGGGGAGAAGACCAGCCCCAGCATTTT.

This chain links TRBV5-6 with TRBJ2-7; 9 nucleotides align to TRBD2. Germline lookup yields CDR1 SGHDT and CDR2 YYEEEE. The CDR3 sequence is 16 residues long. The V gene end was trimmed by 4 bases and the J gene end by 4 bases; junction bases not matched to a gene: 12. The chain's CDR3 is CASSPPGGRAEYEQYF. The CDR3, as DNA: TGTGCCAGCAGCCCCCCTGGCGGGAGGGCCGAGTACGAGCAGTACTTC.

This chain links TRBV2 with TRBJ1-5; the D is unclear. Germline CDR1 reads SNHLY; CDR2 reads FYNNEI. This CDR3 spans 14 amino acids. The V end lost 7 bases, the J end lost 3 bases, and 13 bases lay between the germline ends. The CDR3 sequence: CASTSWSPNQPQHF. The CDR3, as DNA: TGTGCCAGCACCTCTTGGAGCCCCAATCAGCCCCAGCATTTT.

The chain links TRBV5-6 to TRBJ1-6; 7 bases match TRBD1. This CDR3 spans 16 amino acids. Germline loops: CDR1 SGHDT, CDR2 YYEEEE. Trimming at V came to 4 bases and at J to 0 bases, leaving 4 bases not matched to a gene. This CDR3 reads CASSPDRSSYNSPLHF. Written as DNA, the CDR3 is TGTGCCAGCAGCCCGGACAGGAGCTCCTATAATTCACCCCTCCACTTT.

V and J are TRBV5-6 and TRBJ1-2, with a weak D call TRBD1 (6 bases). V dropped 4 bases and J dropped 8 bases, with 15 bases sitting between them. Germline CDR1 reads SGHDT; CDR2 reads YYEEEE. CDR3 length: 13 amino acids. The CDR3 sequence: CASSPDRLMGYTF. CDR3 DNA: TGTGCCAGCAGCCCCGACAGGCTTATGGGCTACACCTTC.

This chain uses TRBV10-3 with TRBJ2-1, with 16 nucleotides matching TRBD2. The CDR3 runs 20 residues. V lost 6 bases and J lost 0; bases outside the gene matches: 11. Germline CDR1 ENHRY, CDR2 SYGVKD. The CDR3 sequence is CAIRGAGTSGRGSSYNEQFF. DNA of the CDR3: TGTGCCATCAGAGGCGCCGGGACTAGCGGGAGGGGTAGCTCCTACAATGAGCAGTTCTTC.

The rearrangement links TRBV27 to TRBJ2-1; D may be TRBD1 (5 bases). This CDR3 contains 12 residues. Between the trimmed V and J ends, which lost 2 bases and 7 bases, there was a span of 6 bases. In germline, CDR1 is MNHEY, CDR2 SMNVEV (reference sequence). CDR3 DNA sequence: TGTGCCAGCAGTTTACCAGGGAATGAGCAGTTCTTC. Amino acid sequence: CASSLPGNEQFF.